This T cell receptor (beta chain) was found in a study of tumor T cells in aggressive B-cell lymphoma. V shed 4 bases and J 9 bases; nucleotides not matched to a gene: 8. Germline loops: CDR1 MNHNS, CDR2 SASEGT. CDR3 length equals 15 residues. This clone has a single count. The method was immunoSEQ multiplex PCR; TCRdb's version includes in-frame clones alone and lacks a portion of them. The data show about 3,500 clones, approximately 96% seen once. Sample: tumor tissue. The sequence was collected from an adult with diffuse large B cell lymphoma. The chain uses TRBV6-1 and TRBJ1-4; 10 bases line up with TRBD1. The CDR3 spells CASSGTGTGVKKLFF. In nucleotides, the CDR3 is TGTGCCAGCAGTGGAACCGGGACAGGGGTCAAAAAACTGTTTTTT.